The present entry profiles one T cell receptor beta chain with its context. Its antigen is not known. This sample is drawn from a study of siplizumab effects on memory and regulatory T cells. The study's findings and limits: In unstimulated cells, naive T cells appeared more diverse than memory T cells and seemed major alloresponse contributors. Proliferating Tregs taken from siplizumab cultures were not shown to have a confirmed suppressive function. For mappable alloreactive CD4+ clones, the mean Treg-derived fraction was about 72% with siplizumab and approximately 30% in controls.

Produced via immunoSEQ multiplex PCR; TCRdb's table is partial and in-frame only. The sample has 85,000 or so clones; about 95% are singletons. The CDR3 contains 12 residues. Trimming took off 7 bases at V and 2 bases at J, with 8 bases between the two ends. CDR1 is SGHRS and CDR2 is YFSETQ in the germline V gene. Sequenced: CD8+ T cells sorted from blood. The chain recombines TRBV5-1 with TRBJ2-3; perhaps TRBD1 as D (5 bases). This sequence was found in a human donor in good health. This CDR3 reads CASQGSTDTQYF. CDR3 nucleotides: TGCGCCAGCCAGGGATCCACAGATACGCAGTATTTT.